A single T cell receptor (beta chain) is shown here with its context. The PCR employed 60 Vbeta primers together with 13 Jbeta primers. Repertoires were generated with immunoSEQ multiplex PCR, while TCRdb's copy carries only in-frame clones and drops some. The sample includes approximately 130,000 clones, approximately 77% seen only once; the top ten take roughly 1.3%. The sample comes from a study of cytomegalovirus exposure and HLA in healthy donors. CDR3 size: 15 residues. The germline V and J ends were trimmed by 4 bases and 1 base, with 13 bases remaining between them. Germline-derived CDR1 and CDR2 are LNHNV and YYDKDF (reference sequence).

The chain uses TRBV15 and TRBJ1-1; possible D gene TRBD1, 5 bases. The source of this sequence is a woman aged 35 to 49 in good health and CMV-seronegative. What was sequenced was PBMCs. CDR3 sequence reads: CATSTRVLRNTEAFF. The CDR3 region has the DNA TGTGCCACCAGCACCAGGGTCTTGCGGAACACTGAAGCTTTCTTT.